A single sample is the source of the 9 T cell receptor beta chains below, sequenced in a study of blood T cell repertoires in COVID-19 (dated by TCRdb to 2019 to 2021). Receptor libraries were prepared by the immunoSEQ multiplex PCR assay. TCRdb took over this immuneACCESS table, retaining in-frame rearrangements with V and J assigned. Such tables are incomplete; in checked studies, under half of the missing clones stem from an unresolved V gene, and the remainder is unexplained. For this sample there are almost 200,000 clones; about 85% appear just once. The leading ten clones occupy roughly 0.91% of the sample. The sample was peripheral blood. Receptors were obtained from a man in his sixties with COVID-19, enrolled during active disease.

The chain links TRBV27 to TRBJ2-4; 8 bases are shared with TRBD2. Trimming at V came to 8 bases and at J to 11 bases, leaving 20 bases not matched to a gene. The CDR3 runs 16 residues. The V gene's germline CDR1 is MNHEY and CDR2 SMNVEV (reference sequence). CDR3 protein: CASSPLASGRRELQYF. As DNA, the CDR3 is TGTGCCAGCTCCCCCCTGGCTAGCGGGCGGAGAGAACTTCAGTACTTC.

The rearrangement uses TRBV2 and TRBJ2-7; D may be TRBD2 (6 bases). Trimming left V 8 bases short and J 0 bases short, with 11 bases between. The CDR3 is 13 amino acids. The germline V gene has CDR1 SNHLY and CDR2 FYNNEI. The CDR3 spells CASEEGFSYEQYF. For the CDR3, the DNA is TGTGCCAGCGAGGAGGGTTTCTCCTACGAGCAGTACTTC.

This rearrangement joins TRBV7-9 to TRBJ2-3; a possible D gene is TRBD1 (6 bases). Germline V gene lookup returns CDR1 SEHNR and CDR2 FQNEAQ (reference sequence). Trimming took 4 bases from V and 5 from J, leaving 10 bases between them. This CDR3 is 13 amino acids long. For the CDR3, the DNA is TGTGCCAGCAGCTCCAGGGGTATAGATACGCAGTATTTT. This translates into CASSSRGIDTQYF.

J is TRBJ1-3 and V is TRBV9; TRBD1 is a possible D gene (5 bases). V lost 4 bases and J lost 4, with 15 bases in between. Germline CDR1 SGDLS, CDR2 YYNGEE. The CDR3 consists of 15 residues. CDR3 in amino acids: CASSYGGESGNTIYF. DNA for the CDR3: TGTGCCAGCAGCTACGGAGGGGAATCCGGAAACACCATATATTTT. Full variable domain (missing parts from reference TRBV9 and TRBJ1-3): DSGVTQTPKHLITATGQRVTLRCSPRSGDLSVYWYQQSLDQGLQFLIQYYNGEERAKGNILERFSAQQFPDLHSELNLSSLELGDSALYFCASSYGGESGNTIYFGEGSWLTVV.

The CDR3 loop reads CASSIEPRGEQYF. The CDR3 bases are TGTGCCAGTAGTATAGAACCCCGGGGCGAGCAGTACTTC. The V gene is TRBV19, the J gene TRBJ2-7, with D tentatively TRBD2 (5 bases). Germline values: CDR1 LNHDA, CDR2 SQIVND (reference sequence). This CDR3 is 13 amino acids long. The V and J ends lost 0 bases and 6 bases respectively, with 9 bases between them.

This clone has a handful of counts. CDR3 amino acids: CASNRTGKDYEQYF. The CDR3, as DNA: TGTGCCAGCAATCGGACAGGGAAGGACTACGAGCAGTACTTC. The chain employs TRBV11-2 and TRBJ2-7; TRBD1 matches 8 bases. Trimming at V came to 7 bases and at J to 3 bases, leaving 8 bases not matched to a gene. CDR3 length equals 14 residues. Germline V gene data show CDR1 as SGHAT and CDR2 as FQNNGV. The full variable domain, its missing parts supplied by reference TRBV11-2 and TRBJ2-7, is EAGVAQSPRYKIIEKRQSVAFWCNPISGHATLYWYQQILGQGPKLLIQFQNNGVVDDSQLPKDRFSAERLKGVDSTLKIQPAKLEDSAVYLCASNRTGKDYEQYFGPGTRLTVT.

The chain recombines TRBV19 with TRBJ1-1, with D maybe TRBD1 (6 bases). Germline assignment: CDR1 LNHDA and CDR2 SQIVND (reference sequence). Trimming pared 4 bases from V and 1 base from J, leaving 13 bases between. The CDR3 sequence is 15 residues long. The CDR3 spells CASSRQGNQNTEAFF. CDR3 bases: TGTGCCAGTAGTAGGCAGGGGAACCAGAACACTGAAGCTTTCTTT.

The V and J genes are TRBV14 and TRBJ2-5; 12 bases agree with TRBD1. J was trimmed by 5 bases and V by 3 bases; bases with no gene match: 16. This CDR3 spans 19 amino acids. CDR1 SGHDN and CDR2 FVKESK come from the germline V gene. The CDR3: CASSHRQPGQGALRETQYF. The CDR3 nucleotides are TGTGCCAGCAGCCACCGTCAGCCGGGACAGGGGGCGTTGAGGGAGACCCAGTACTTC. The whole variable domain, remainder taken from reference TRBV14 and TRBJ2-5, is EAGVTQFPSHSVIEKGQTVTLRCDPISGHDNLYWYRRVMGKEIKFLLHFVKESKQDESGMPNNRFLAERTGGTYSTLKVQPAELEDSGVYFCASSHRQPGQGALRETQYFGPGTRLLVL.

The rearrangement links TRBV3-1 (or the pseudogene TRBV3-2) to TRBJ1-5; possibly TRBD1 for D (5 bases). The CDR3 contains 16 residues. V lost 3 bases and J 2 bases, leaving 14 bases between the germline ends. Germline CDR1 reads LGHDT; CDR2 reads YNNKEL (reference sequence). This CDR3 is CASSQSAAGGNQPQHF. The CDR3 nucleotides read TGTGCCAGCAGCCAGAGTGCGGCGGGGGGCAATCAGCCCCAGCATTTT.